Below are 7 T cell receptor beta chains sequenced from a single sample in a study of read filtering for tumor transcriptome and immune sequencing. This library used approximately 370 ng RNA and molecular barcoded adaptors spanning alpha/delta and beta/gamma chains. TCRdb ran MiXCR on the reads and lists one entry per CDR3 protein. Of about 38,000 distinct CDR3 sequences in the sample, roughly 13% are singletons; the top ten hold 27%. The source material was a population of CD138-negative cells sorted from bone marrow. The receptor set was obtained from a donor older than 35 with multiple myeloma.

This chain joins TRBV28 and TRBJ2-5, with D possibly TRBD1 on 5 matching bases. The CDR3 consists of 15 residues. The germline V gene has CDR1 MDHEN and CDR2 SYDVKM. Trimming took 2 bases from V and 1 from J, leaving 11 bases between them. The CDR3 coding sequence is TGTGCCAGCAGTTTAAGAGTCAGGGCCCAAGAGACCCAGTACTTC. Its translation: CASSLRVRAQETQYF.

This clonotype has at least ten counts. The V call is TRBV4-2, the J call TRBJ1-1; a possible D gene is TRBD1 (5 bases). CDR1 LGHNA and CDR2 YNFKEQ come from the germline V gene. Trimming left V 3 bases short and J 1 base short, with 12 bases between. This CDR3 is 15 amino acids long. Here the CDR3 DNA reads TGTGCCAGCAGCCAGTCCCTGACAGAGAACACTGAAGCTTTCTTT. It translates to CASSQSLTENTEAFF.

This clonotype has more than one count but fewer than ten. V is TRBV28 and J is TRBJ1-1; weak D call: TRBD1 (5 bases). The CDR3 has 12 residues. Germline CDR1 MDHEN, CDR2 SYDVKM. The ends were cut back, 7 bases at V and 5 bases at J, with 11 bases in the middle. The CDR3 region has the DNA TGTGCCAGCACCCTAGACAGAACTGAAGCTTTCTTT. It translates to CASTLDRTEAFF.

This clonotype was counted between two and nine times. A clone one base away is much larger, so this may be a read error. The chain couples TRBV11-2 to TRBJ2-1, with TRBD2 matching over 11 bases. Germline CDR1 SGHAT, CDR2 FQNNGV. This CDR3 has 15 residues. This CDR3 is CASSLGLAGYNELFF. CDR3 in DNA: TGTGCCAGCAGCTTAGGACTAGCGGGGTACAATGAGCTGTTCTTC.

This clonotype was counted ten times or more. The chain has TRBV5-1 and TRBJ2-5; D is unclear. The V gene's germline CDR1 is SGHRS and CDR2 YFSETQ. The length of the CDR3 is 12 residues. The V end lost 0 bases, the J end lost 6 bases, and 6 bases lay between the germline ends. CDR3 loop: CASSLGEQTQYF. The CDR3 DNA is TGCGCCAGCAGCTTGGGGGAACAGACCCAGTACTTC.

Ten or more counts support this clonotype. The chain combines TRBV20-1 with TRBJ1-3; D ambiguous. Germline values: CDR1 DFQATT, CDR2 SNEGSKA (reference sequence). V shed 3 bases and J shed 12 bases, with 15 bases lying between them. This CDR3 is built from 12 residues. The CDR3 nucleotides read TGCAGTGCTAGTGATCTCGGGAGGAACATATATTTT. Amino acids: CSASDLGRNIYF.

At least ten counts were recorded for this clonotype. The chain employs TRBV10-1 and TRBJ2-1; either TRBD1 or TRBD2 may fit D (5 bases each). There are 13 residues in the CDR3. Deletions cut 3 bases from V and 10 bases from J, with 13 bases between. Germline assignment: CDR1 WNHNN and CDR2 SYGVQD (reference sequence). The CDR3 nucleotides are TGCGCCAGCAGTGACCCCCCCGGGGACGAGCAGTTCTTC. Translation: CASSDPPGDEQFF.